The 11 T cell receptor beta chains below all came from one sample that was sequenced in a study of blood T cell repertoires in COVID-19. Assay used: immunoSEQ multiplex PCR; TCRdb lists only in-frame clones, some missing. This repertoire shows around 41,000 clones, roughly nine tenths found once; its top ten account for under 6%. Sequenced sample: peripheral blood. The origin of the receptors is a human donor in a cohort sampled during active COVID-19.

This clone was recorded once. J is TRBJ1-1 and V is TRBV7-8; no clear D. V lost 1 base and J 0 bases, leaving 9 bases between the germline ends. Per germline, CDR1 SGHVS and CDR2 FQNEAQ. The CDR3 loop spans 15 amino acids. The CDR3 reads CASSLGAFMNTEAFF. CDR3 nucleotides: TGTGCCAGCAGCTTAGGAGCATTCATGAACACTGAAGCTTTCTTT.

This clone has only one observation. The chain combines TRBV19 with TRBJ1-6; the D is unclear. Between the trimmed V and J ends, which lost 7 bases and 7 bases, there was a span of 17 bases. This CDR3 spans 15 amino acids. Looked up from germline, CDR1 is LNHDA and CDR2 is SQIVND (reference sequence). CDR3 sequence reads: CASTNPRSFNSPLHF. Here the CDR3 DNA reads TGTGCCAGTACCAACCCGAGGAGTTTCAATTCACCCCTCCACTTT.

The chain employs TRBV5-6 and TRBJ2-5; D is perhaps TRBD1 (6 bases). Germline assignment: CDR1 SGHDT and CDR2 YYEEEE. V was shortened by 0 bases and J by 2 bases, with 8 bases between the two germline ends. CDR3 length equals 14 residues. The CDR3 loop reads CASSLEQGQETQYF. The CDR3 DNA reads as TGTGCCAGCAGCTTGGAACAGGGTCAAGAGACCCAGTACTTC.

CDR3 sequence (DNA): TGTGCCAGCAGCTTACCTCCGGGACTAGGATCGGGCACAGATACGCAGTATTTT. Translated, it gives CASSLPPGLGSGTDTQYF. The chain employs TRBV5-6 and TRBJ2-3, with 8 bases that match TRBD2. J was trimmed by 1 base and V by 2 bases; bases with no gene match: 12. This CDR3 region has 18 residues. From germline, CDR1 is SGHDT and CDR2 YYEEEE.

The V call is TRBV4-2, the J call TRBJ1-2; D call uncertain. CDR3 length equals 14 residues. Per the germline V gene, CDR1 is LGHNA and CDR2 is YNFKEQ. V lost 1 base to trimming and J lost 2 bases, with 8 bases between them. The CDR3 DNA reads TGTGCCAGCAGCCAAGGTGACTACAACTATGGCTACACCTTC. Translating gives CASSQGDYNYGYTF.

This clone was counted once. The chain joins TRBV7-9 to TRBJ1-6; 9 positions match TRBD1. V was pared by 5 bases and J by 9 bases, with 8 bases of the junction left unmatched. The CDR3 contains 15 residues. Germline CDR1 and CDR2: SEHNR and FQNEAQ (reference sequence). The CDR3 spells CASSAGQGSGSPLHF. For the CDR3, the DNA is TGTGCCAGCAGCGCGGGACAGGGATCCGGTTCACCCCTCCACTTT.

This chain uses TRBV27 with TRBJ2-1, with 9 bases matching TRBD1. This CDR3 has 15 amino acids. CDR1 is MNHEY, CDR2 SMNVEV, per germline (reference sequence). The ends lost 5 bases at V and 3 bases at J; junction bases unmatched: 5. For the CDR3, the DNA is TGTGCCAGCAGTACCCCGGGACAGGGCTACAATGAGCAGTTCTTC. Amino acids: CASSTPGQGYNEQFF.

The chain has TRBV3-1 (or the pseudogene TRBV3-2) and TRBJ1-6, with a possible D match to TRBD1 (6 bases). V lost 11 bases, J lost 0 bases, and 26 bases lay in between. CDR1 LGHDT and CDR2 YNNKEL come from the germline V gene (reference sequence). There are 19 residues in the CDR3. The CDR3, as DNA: TGTGCCCCCACCAAAACGGGGGAGGGGGGCGCCTCCTATAATTCACCCCTCCACTTT. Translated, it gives CAPTKTGEGGASYNSPLHF.

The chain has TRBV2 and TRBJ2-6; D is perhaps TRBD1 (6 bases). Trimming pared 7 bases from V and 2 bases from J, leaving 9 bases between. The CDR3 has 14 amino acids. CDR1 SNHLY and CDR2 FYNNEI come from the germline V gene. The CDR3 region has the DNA TGTGCCAGCACGGCAGGGGCTGGGGCCAACGTCCTGACTTTC. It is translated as CASTAGAGANVLTF.

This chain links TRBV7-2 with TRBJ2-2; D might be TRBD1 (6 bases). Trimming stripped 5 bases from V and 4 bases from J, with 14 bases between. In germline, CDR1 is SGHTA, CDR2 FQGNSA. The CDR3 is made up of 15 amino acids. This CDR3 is CASSLPGHVTGELFF. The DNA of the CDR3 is TGTGCCAGCAGCCTTCCGGGACATGTCACCGGGGAGCTGTTTTTT.

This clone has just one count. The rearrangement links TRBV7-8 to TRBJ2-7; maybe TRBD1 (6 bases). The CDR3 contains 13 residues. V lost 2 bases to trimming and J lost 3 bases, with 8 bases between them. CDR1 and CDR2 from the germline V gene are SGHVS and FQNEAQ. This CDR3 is CASSLFRGYEQYF. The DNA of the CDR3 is TGTGCCAGCAGCTTATTCAGGGGCTACGAGCAGTACTTC.